The 26 T cell receptor beta chains below all came from one sample that was sequenced in a study of T cells in Graves' hyperthyroidism and ophthalmopathy. TCR beta CDR3 regions were amplified from RNA. The TCR CDR3 was amplified in a first-round RT-PCR using the HTBI primer set. TCRdb ran MiXCR on the multiplex PCR reads and lists one entry per CDR3 protein. The sample has 450,000 to 550,000 distinct CDR3 sequences, less than 25% seen once; the top ten hold about 11%. The sequenced sample consisted of blood. The receptors here all came from a woman aged 25 to 39 with Graves' ophthalmopathy.

The genes are TRBV12-3 or TRBV12-4 and TRBJ2-4; D call uncertain. This CDR3 region has 14 residues. Trimming took off 3 bases at V and 1 base at J, with 7 bases between the two ends. The CDR3 sequence is CASSFDTAKNIQYF. The DNA for the CDR3 is TGTGCCAGCAGTTTTGATACGGCCAAAAACATTCAGTACTTC.

The V and J genes are TRBV9 and TRBJ2-2; tentatively, D is TRBD2 (5 bases). The CDR3 covers 15 residues. V shed 0 bases and J shed 5 bases, with 11 bases lying between them. CDR1 and CDR2 (germline): SGDLS, YYNGEE. The CDR3 sequence: CASSVGRTGTGELFF. CDR3 DNA: TGTGCCAGCAGCGTAGGGAGGACCGGTACCGGGGAGCTGTTTTTT.

The gene calls are TRBV6-5 and TRBJ1-1; D is unresolved. Per the germline V gene, CDR1 is MNHEY and CDR2 is SVGAGI. The length of the CDR3 is 11 residues. Trimming removed 7 bases at V and 10 bases at J, with 13 bases between. The CDR3 protein is CASISDPVAFF. DNA for the CDR3: TGTGCCAGCATTTCTGATCCCGTAGCTTTCTTT.

This clonotype was counted between two and nine times. This chain links TRBV20-1 with TRBJ1-1, with D perhaps TRBD1 (5 bases). The CDR3 totals 13 residues. Per germline, CDR1 DFQATT and CDR2 SNEGSKA (reference sequence). Trimming took off 4 bases at V and 5 bases at J, with 14 bases between the two ends. The CDR3 loop is CSATTPGSTEAFF. In nucleotides, the CDR3 is TGCAGTGCTACGACACCAGGGTCTACTGAAGCTTTCTTT.

This sequence joins TRBV6-1 and TRBJ1-2; tentatively, D is TRBD1 (6 bases). The CDR3 is 15 residues long. CDR1 is MNHNS, CDR2 SASEGT, per germline. Trimming cost V 7 bases and J 1 base, with 16 bases left between them. CDR3 nucleotides: TGTGCCAGCACCCACCCGGGAGGGGGTAACTATGGCTACACCTTC. Translating gives CASTHPGGGNYGYTF.

This clonotype was picked up many times. The CDR3 is CASSLALGLASNQPQHF. Written as DNA, the CDR3 is TGTGCCAGCAGTTTAGCGCTCGGACTCGCTAGCAATCAGCCCCAGCATTTT. This chain connects TRBV12-3 or TRBV12-4 to TRBJ1-5; D gene uncertain. There are 17 residues in the CDR3. Trimming cost V 0 bases and J 0 bases, with 12 bases left between them.

This clonotype was seen many times. V gene TRBV5-6 combines with J gene TRBJ1-2; no clear D gene. Germline V gene data show CDR1 as SGHDT and CDR2 as YYEEEE. The CDR3 has 13 amino acids. V was pared by 4 bases and J by 4 bases, with 11 bases between. CDR3 protein: CASSTDPIYGYTF. The CDR3 DNA sequence: TGTGCCAGCAGCACGGACCCGATCTATGGCTACACCTTC.

This clonotype has at least ten counts. CDR3 residues: CASSQGGELGYGYTF. In DNA form, the CDR3 reads TGCGCCAGCAGCCAAGGTGGGGAATTGGGGTATGGCTACACCTTC. The chain couples TRBV4-1 to TRBJ1-2, with D unclear. Trimming cost V 1 base and J 5 bases, with 14 bases left between them. The germline V gene encodes CDR1 MGHRA and CDR2 YSYEKL. CDR3 length: 15 residues.

The V call is TRBV2, the J call TRBJ1-1, with D perhaps matching TRBD1 (5 bases). The CDR3 covers 12 residues. V lost 6 bases and J lost 14, with 19 bases in between. Germline lookup yields CDR1 SNHLY and CDR2 FYNNEI. The chain's CDR3 is CASSLREPKGFF. The CDR3 DNA reads as TGTGCCAGCAGCCTTAGGGAGCCCAAGGGGTTCTTT.

The rearrangement joins TRBV30 to TRBJ2-5, with D perhaps given as TRBD1 or TRBD2 (5 bases each). Germline V gene lookup returns CDR1 GTSNPN and CDR2 SVGIG (reference sequence). The V gene lost 5 bases and the J gene lost 0 bases, with 16 bases spanning the gap. This CDR3 has 15 amino acids. CDR3: CAWAKAGSYQETQYF. The DNA of the CDR3 is TGTGCCTGGGCGAAGGCAGGGAGTTACCAAGAGACCCAGTACTTC. Variable domain in full (rest from reference TRBV30 and TRBJ2-5): SQTIHQWPATLVQPVGSPLSLECTVEGTSNPNLYWYRQAAGRGLQLLFYSVGIGQISSEVPQNLSASRPQDRQFILSSKKLLLSDSGFYLCAWAKAGSYQETQYFGPGTRLLVL.

V and J are TRBV27 and TRBJ1-1, with TRBD1 as a possible D gene (5 bases). The CDR3 loop spans 14 amino acids. The V gene lost 1 base and the J gene lost 4 bases, with 10 bases spanning the gap. Germline-derived CDR1 and CDR2 are MNHEY and SMNVEV (reference sequence). CDR3: CASSLLGVGTEAFF. DNA of the CDR3: TGTGCCAGCAGTTTATTGGGGGTGGGCACTGAAGCTTTCTTT.

This clonotype was seen a single time. This chain connects TRBV12-3 or TRBV12-4 to TRBJ2-5; D gene ambiguous. The CDR3 length is 15 residues. Trimming left V 0 bases short and J 7 bases short, with 15 bases between. CDR3: CASSLAVSSPGTQYF. Written as DNA, the CDR3 is TGTGCCAGCAGTTTAGCGGTTTCCAGTCCTGGGACCCAGTACTTC.

This clonotype was observed many times. V gene TRBV4-2 combines with J gene TRBJ2-5; 8 positions agree with TRBD1. In germline, CDR1 is LGHNA, CDR2 YNFKEQ. The CDR3 is 17 residues long. The V gene end was trimmed by 0 bases and the J gene end by 4 bases; junction bases not matched to a gene: 10. The CDR3 sequence: CASSQDEVVRGPETQYF. The CDR3 nucleotides are TGTGCCAGCAGCCAAGATGAAGTTGTCAGGGGGCCAGAGACCCAGTACTTC.

This clonotype was counted many times. V usage is TRBV4-3 and J usage is TRBJ2-7, with 9 bases fitting TRBD1. Germline loops: CDR1 LGHNA, CDR2 YSLEER. The junction had 4 bases not matched to a gene; V was cut back by 2 bases and J by 5 bases. CDR3 length: 14 amino acids. CDR3 region: CASSQRTGDHEQYF. The CDR3 coding sequence is TGCGCCAGCAGCCAACGGACAGGGGACCACGAGCAGTACTTC.

The gene calls are TRBV27 and TRBJ2-7; 7 nucleotides line up with TRBD2. Germline V lookup: CDR1 MNHEY, CDR2 SMNVEV (reference sequence). With 3 bases clipped from V and 2 bases from J, the junction kept 4 bases outside the gene matches. This CDR3 comprises 14 residues. The CDR3, as DNA: TGTGCCAGCAGTTTTGCAGCGGGGACCTACGAGCAGTACTTC. Translation gives CASSFAAGTYEQYF.

This clonotype was seen many times. V gene TRBV29-1 combines with J gene TRBJ2-7; tentative D call: TRBD2 (5 bases). V was trimmed by 7 bases and J by 0 bases, leaving 13 bases between them. This CDR3 comprises 13 residues. Germline V gives CDR1 SQVTM, CDR2 ANQGSEA. Written as DNA, the CDR3 is TGCAGCGCACTCGTCGGGGTCTCCTACGAGCAGTACTTC. Translation: CSALVGVSYEQYF.

CDR3 sequence reads: CASSRQGMRETQYF. As DNA, the CDR3 is TGTGCCAGCAGTAGACAGGGAATGCGAGAGACCCAGTACTTC. The chain joins TRBV6-1 to TRBJ2-5, with 7 bases aligning to TRBD1. Germline V gene sequence: CDR1 MNHNS, CDR2 SASEGT. This CDR3 has 14 amino acids. V lost 5 bases and J lost 4; bases outside the gene matches: 7.

Written as DNA, the CDR3 is TGTGCCAGCAGTCCTAGAAGGGATCAGCCCCAGCATTTT. Amino acids: CASSPRRDQPQHF. V gene TRBV3-1 combines with J gene TRBJ1-5; no firm D call. CDR1 is LGHDT, CDR2 YNNKEL, per germline (reference sequence). V was cut by 6 bases and J by 5 bases, with 11 bases left in between. This CDR3 region has 13 residues. The full variable domain, its missing parts supplied by reference TRBV3-1 and TRBJ1-5, is DTAVSQTPKYLVTQMGNDKSIKCEQNLGHDTMYWYKQDSKKFLKIMFSYNNKELIINETVPNRFSPKSPDKAHLNLHINSLELGDSAVYFCASSPRRDQPQHFGDGTRLSIL.

This clonotype has a count of ten or more. The gene calls are TRBV3-1 and TRBJ1-5; D is uncertain. Germline CDR1 and CDR2: LGHDT and YNNKEL (reference sequence). CDR3 length equals 14 residues. V was clipped by 2 bases and J by 4 bases, with 9 bases between them. CDR3 residues: CASSQSSGNQPQHF. Written as DNA, the CDR3 is TGTGCCAGCAGCCAAAGCAGTGGGAATCAGCCCCAGCATTTT. The full variable domain, completed using reference TRBV3-1 and TRBJ1-5, is DTAVSQTPKYLVTQMGNDKSIKCEQNLGHDTMYWYKQDSKKFLKIMFSYNNKELIINETVPNRFSPKSPDKAHLNLHINSLELGDSAVYFCASSQSSGNQPQHFGDGTRLSIL.

This clonotype was detected many times. V usage is TRBV3-1 and J usage is TRBJ1-2; 8 bases align to TRBD1. The CDR3 has 14 residues. V shed 4 bases, J shed 7 bases, and the junction held 8 bases outside the gene matches. From germline, CDR1 is LGHDT and CDR2 YNNKEL (reference sequence). The DNA of the CDR3 is TGTGCCAGCAGCCGGGGACAGGAACGTCTTGGCTACACCTTC. It translates to CASSRGQERLGYTF.

This clonotype was counted many times. A much bigger clone sits one base away, suggesting this may be a read error. V usage is TRBV6-1 and J usage is TRBJ2-5; unclear D gene. Germline lookup yields CDR1 MNHNS and CDR2 SASEGT. The CDR3 covers 12 residues. CDR3 nucleotides: TGTGTCAGCACCGAGTTGTCGGAGACCCAGTACTTC. It specifies CVSTELSETQYF.

This clonotype was counted at least ten times. The chain carries TRBV7-9 and TRBJ1-1, with D possibly being TRBD1 (5 bases). V lost 7 bases, J lost 4 bases, and 13 bases lay in between. Germline lookup yields CDR1 SEHNR and CDR2 FQNEAQ (reference sequence). The CDR3 spans 13 residues. Here the CDR3 DNA reads TGTGCCAGCAACGTGGGGGTCCCCACTGAAGCTTTCTTT. It specifies CASNVGVPTEAFF. Using reference TRBV7-9 and TRBJ1-1 for the parts outside the CDR3, the full variable domain is DTGVSQNPRHKITKRGQNVTFRCDPISEHNRLYWYRQTLGQGPEFLTYFQNEAQLEKSRLLSDRFSAERPKGSFSTLEIQRTEQGDSAMYLCASNVGVPTEAFFGQGTRLTVV.

This clonotype was observed many times. The chain links TRBV6-5 to TRBJ1-2; D is possibly TRBD1 (5 bases). The V gene lost 0 bases and the J gene lost 8 bases, with 13 bases spanning the gap. CDR3 size: 14 residues. CDR1 is MNHEY and CDR2 is SVGAGI in the germline V gene. As DNA, the CDR3 is TGTGCCAGCAGTTACTCCCCAGGGAATGGGGGCTACACCTTC. This codes for CASSYSPGNGGYTF.

This clonotype showed up many times. A read error may explain this, as a much larger clone is one base away. The chain employs TRBV2 and TRBJ1-1, with 7 positions matching TRBD1. The V gene's germline CDR1 is SNHLY and CDR2 FYNNEI. This CDR3 comprises 13 residues. V was clipped by 7 bases and J by 0 bases; unmatched bases: 2. CDR3 sequence: CASKGAMNTEAFF. The CDR3 region has the DNA TGTGCCAGCAAGGGGGCCATGAACACTGAAGCTTTCTTT.

This clonotype turned up a few times. The chain uses TRBV4-3 and TRBJ1-5; D is perhaps TRBD1 (6 bases). The CDR3 length is 15 residues. The ends were cut back, 3 bases at V and 3 bases at J, with 12 bases in the middle. The germline CDR1 and CDR2 sequences are LGHNA and YSLEER. CDR3 in DNA: TGCGCCAGCAGCCAGACGACAGGCGTCAATCAGCCCCAGCATTTT. Translated, it gives CASSQTTGVNQPQHF.

This clonotype was observed many times. The V and J genes are TRBV6-5 and TRBJ2-7; TRBD1 agrees at 8 bases. Germline CDR1 is MNHEY and CDR2 is SVGAGI. The CDR3 is made up of 16 amino acids. Trimming cost V 0 bases and J 4 bases; bases outside gene matches: 8. CDR3 in amino acids: CASSYSSQGAPYEQYF. CDR3 sequence (DNA): TGTGCCAGCAGTTACTCATCCCAGGGGGCTCCTTACGAGCAGTACTTC.